The following is a T cell receptor (beta chain) sequence with its context. The sample originates from a study of blood T cell repertoires in COVID-19. The CDR3 is made up of 14 amino acids. Trimming stripped 0 bases from V and 0 bases from J, with 6 bases between. Germline assignment: CDR1 KGHSH and CDR2 LQKENI. This table comes from immunoSEQ multiplex PCR, and its TCRdb copy is limited to in-frame clones, with some not included. Among roughly 200,000 clones, around 82% were seen once, and the ten largest hold approximately 5%. V and J are TRBV18 and TRBJ2-7; a weak D match, TRBD1 (5 bases). The sequence came from a woman in her forties or fifties who had been exposed to COVID-19. Specimen: PBMCs or T cells enriched from blood (not recorded which). The CDR3 bases are TGTGCCAGCTCACCACCAGGGGCCTCCTACGAGCAGTACTTC. It yields the protein CASSPPGASYEQYF.